Each of the 21 T cell receptor beta chains below was sequenced from the same sample in a study of cytomegalovirus exposure and HLA in healthy donors. In the PCR, 60 Vbeta and 13 Jbeta primers were used. Method: immunoSEQ multiplex PCR; TCRdb's copy keeps in-frame clones and lacks some. This sample carries over 25,000 clones, 60% to 80% of them seen once, and the ten largest clones take roughly 42%. Sequenced sample: PBMCs. Source of these receptors: a male donor in good health and CMV-seropositive.

The gene calls are TRBV7-8 and TRBJ2-7, with D hard to call. The germline CDR1 and CDR2 sequences are SGHVS and FQNEAQ. The V end lost 0 bases, the J end lost 5 bases, and 5 bases lay between the germline ends. The length of the CDR3 is 12 residues. The CDR3 region has the DNA TGTGCCAGCAGCTTAGCACTCCACGAGCAGTACTTC. It yields the protein CASSLALHEQYF.

V is TRBV15 and J is TRBJ1-3, with a weak D call TRBD1 (5 bases). The germline V and J ends were trimmed by 5 bases and 4 bases, with 9 bases remaining between them. The germline V gene has CDR1 LNHNV and CDR2 YYDKDF (reference sequence). CDR3 length: 13 residues. CDR3 nucleotides: TGTGCCACCAGCCCCGCAGGGGGAAACACCATATATTTT. It is translated as CATSPAGGNTIYF.

The chain employs TRBV6-5 and TRBJ2-3; D uncertain. The CDR3 loop spans 14 amino acids. CDR1 MNHEY and CDR2 SVGAGI come from the germline V gene. V shed 0 bases and J shed 0 bases, with 4 bases lying between them. The CDR3 region has the DNA TGTGCCAGCAGTTACTCCCTTAGCACAGATACGCAGTATTTT. Translating it yields CASSYSLSTDTQYF.

The chain uses TRBV18 and TRBJ1-1, with D unresolved. CDR3 size: 14 residues. The germline V gene encodes CDR1 KGHSH and CDR2 LQKENI. The V gene lost 6 bases and the J gene lost 3 bases, with 14 bases spanning the gap. CDR3 nucleotide sequence: TGTGCCAGCTCGACGAGGGAGCGGGACACTGAAGCTTTCTTT. It yields the protein CASSTRERDTEAFF.

CDR3 protein: CASSSSGVNTGELFF. DNA of the CDR3: TGTGCCAGCAGCTCAAGCGGGGTGAACACCGGGGAGCTGTTTTTT. V gene TRBV7-3 combines with J gene TRBJ2-2; 7 nucleotides align to TRBD2. This CDR3 contains 15 residues. J was trimmed by 1 base and V by 4 bases; bases with no gene match: 3. CDR1 and CDR2 (germline): SGHTA, FQGTGA.

The CDR3 coding sequence is TGTGCCAGCAGCTTGACAGGGGGTGAAAAACTGTTTTTT. As protein: CASSLTGGEKLFF. This chain connects TRBV7-9 to TRBJ1-4; TRBD1 agrees at 9 bases. After removal of 3 bases from V and 7 bases from J, the junction contained 0 bases not matched to a gene. The CDR3 has 13 amino acids. Per the germline V gene, CDR1 is SEHNR and CDR2 is FQNEAQ (reference sequence).

The sample holds one count of this clone. V usage is TRBV7-9 and J usage is TRBJ1-5; 7 bases align to TRBD1. The V and J ends lost 5 bases and 5 bases, in that order; junction bases with no gene match: 3. CDR1 and CDR2 from the germline V gene are SEHNR and FQNEAQ (reference sequence). The CDR3 extends over 13 amino acids. The CDR3 nucleotides read TGTGCCAGCAGCAGGGGGCTGTATCAGCCCCAGCATTTT. Translated: CASSRGLYQPQHF.

The chain employs TRBV7-9 and TRBJ1-3; D is possibly TRBD1 (5 bases). CDR1 is SEHNR, CDR2 FQNEAQ, per germline (reference sequence). V lost 0 bases, J lost 4 bases, and 13 bases lay in between. The CDR3 contains 16 residues. CDR3 DNA: TGTGCCAGCAGCTTAGCGCAACCGGGGGGAGGAAACACCATATATTTT. Its translation: CASSLAQPGGGNTIYF.

CDR3 DNA: TGTGCCAGCAGGAGACAGGGACGGGTGGATCAGCCCCAGCATTTT. The encoded protein is CASRRQGRVDQPQHF. The chain recombines TRBV6-6 with TRBJ1-5; 7 nucleotides line up with TRBD1. The J segment lost 5 bases and the V segment lost 6 bases, leaving 10 bases of the junction unmatched. This CDR3 is built from 15 residues. Germline lookup yields CDR1 MNHNY and CDR2 SVGAGI (reference sequence).

The chain uses TRBV11-3 and TRBJ1-1, with unresolved D. In germline, CDR1 is SGHNT, CDR2 YENEEA. Trimming removed 3 bases at V and 0 bases at J, with 5 bases between. This CDR3 has 13 amino acids. CDR3 protein: CASSFVMNTEAFF. In DNA form, the CDR3 reads TGTGCCAGCAGCTTTGTCATGAACACTGAAGCTTTCTTT.

The chain links TRBV5-4 to TRBJ2-3; D might be TRBD2 (6 bases). This CDR3 contains 14 residues. Germline lookup yields CDR1 SGHNT and CDR2 YYREEE (reference sequence). V was pared by 3 bases and J by 3 bases, with 11 bases between. CDR3 DNA: TGTGCCAGCAGCTGGGGGGTTCATACAGATACGCAGTATTTT. Protein sequence: CASSWGVHTDTQYF.

The chain uses TRBV7-9 and TRBJ2-7, with 8 bases fitting TRBD1. The germline CDR1 and CDR2 sequences are SEHNR and FQNEAQ (reference sequence). V lost 7 bases and J lost 2; bases outside the gene matches: 7. The CDR3 covers 14 residues. The chain's CDR3 is CASKIQGVTYEQYF. The CDR3 DNA reads as TGTGCCAGCAAGATACAGGGGGTAACCTACGAGCAGTACTTC.

The rearrangement links TRBV4-2 to TRBJ2-7; 7 bases are shared with TRBD2. V lost 0 bases to trimming and J lost 13 bases; unmatched junction nucleotides: 9. The CDR3 loop spans 13 amino acids. Germline CDR1 and CDR2: LGHNA and YNFKEQ. Here the CDR3 DNA reads TGTGCCAGCAGCCAAGATAGAATGAGCGGGAACTACTTC. Residues: CASSQDRMSGNYF.

The chain couples TRBV7-9 to TRBJ2-1, with 7 bases identical to TRBD1. Germline-derived CDR1 and CDR2 are SEHNR and FQNEAQ (reference sequence). The CDR3 is 16 residues long. V was clipped by 5 bases and J by 3 bases; unmatched bases: 10. CDR3 DNA: TGTGCCAGCAGCCACGAACGGCCAGGGGGCTACAATGAGCAGTTCTTC. This codes for CASSHERPGGYNEQFF.

This clone has more than one count but fewer than ten. The chain links TRBV13 to TRBJ2-5; 10 nucleotides align to TRBD1. The germline V gene encodes CDR1 PRHDT and CDR2 FYEKMQ (reference sequence). There are 13 residues in the CDR3. With V trimmed by 4 bases and J by 5 bases, 1 base remained unmatched. CDR3 nucleotides: TGTGCCAGCAGCTCGGACAGGGGGGAGACCCAGTACTTC. Residues: CASSSDRGETQYF.

The J gene is TRBJ1-3, the V gene TRBV4-1, with 8 bases aligning to TRBD1. CDR1 MGHRA and CDR2 YSYEKL come from the germline V gene. This CDR3 is built from 19 residues. The ends lost 2 bases at V and 0 bases at J; junction bases unmatched: 12. The CDR3 coding sequence is TGCGCCAGCAGCCAAATTTTGACGCAGGGGGCCAGCTCTGGAAACACCATATATTTT. It codes for CASSQILTQGASSGNTIYF.

To note about this clone: The junction shows a germline mismatch at one end, possibly a read error. The chain joins TRBV11-2 to TRBJ2-7; tentative D call: TRBD1 (6 bases). CDR1 is SGHAT and CDR2 is FQNNGV in the germline V gene. This CDR3 is 13 amino acids long. Here the CDR3 DNA reads TGTGCCAGCAGCCCGATGGGGGCCAGGGTCCGGAACTTC. Amino acid sequence: CASSPMGARVRNF.

This clone was seen only once. This chain joins TRBV4-1 and TRBJ1-5, with no clear D. This CDR3 has 14 amino acids. Per germline, CDR1 MGHRA and CDR2 YSYEKL. V was clipped by 1 base and J by 1 base, with 5 bases between them. In DNA, the CDR3 is TGCGCCAGCAGCCAAGGGCGGAGCAATCAGCCCCAGCATTTT. Its translation: CASSQGRSNQPQHF.

V is TRBV4-1 and J is TRBJ2-1, with TRBD2 as a possible D gene (7 bases). This CDR3 contains 18 residues. Germline CDR1 and CDR2: MGHRA and YSYEKL. Trimming took off 0 bases at V and 3 bases at J, with 18 bases between the two ends. CDR3: CASSQEGGGLAVYNEQFF. The DNA for the CDR3 is TGCGCCAGCAGCCAAGAAGGGGGGGGGCTAGCGGTCTACAATGAGCAGTTCTTC.

This clone showed up just once. The V gene is TRBV6-4, the J gene TRBJ2-3; a possible D gene is TRBD1 (5 bases). Germline V gene lookup returns CDR1 MRHNA and CDR2 SNTAGT. V gave up 4 bases and J gave up 0 bases, with 11 bases separating them. This CDR3 is built from 15 residues. CDR3 bases: TGTGCCAGCAGTGCGACAGAATCTAGCACAGATACGCAGTATTTT. As protein: CASSATESSTDTQYF.

This chain connects TRBV6-5 to TRBJ2-7; D perhaps matches TRBD2 (6 bases). The length of the CDR3 is 14 residues. The V and J ends lost 5 bases and 7 bases respectively, with 18 bases between them. The germline V gene encodes CDR1 MNHEY and CDR2 SVGAGI. The CDR3 reads CASSPGDPPGEQYF. The CDR3, as DNA: TGTGCCAGCAGTCCGGGGGACCCTCCGGGTGAGCAGTACTTC.